This T cell receptor (beta chain) was identified during a study of T-cell reconstitution after alpha-beta-depleted transplantation in children. Whole-study findings and limits: Several hundred rapidly expanded clones from non-depleted graft cells reportedly supplied alpha-beta T cells about two months post-transplant. By one year post-transplant, T-cell counts and diversity largely arose from T cells that were newly produced. Several patients had high TCRbeta diversity at day 60; it came from surviving recipient T cells and thymic progenitors.

V was clipped by 4 bases and J by 0 bases, with 10 bases between them. Germline-derived CDR1 and CDR2 are MDHEN and SYDVKM. This CDR3 comprises 15 residues. Preparation of the TCRbeta library was carried out with unique molecular identifiers. TCRdb recomputed calls from the PCR reads with MiXCR, one row per CDR3 protein. The sample carries approximately 190,000 distinct CDR3 sequences, 5% to 7.5% recorded once. This clonotype was recorded at least ten times. Its antigen is currently unknown. The chain has TRBV28 and TRBJ2-4, with TRBD1 as a possible D gene (6 bases). This sample comprised PBMCs, obtained before TCRalphabeta/CD19-depleted stem cell transplant. The sequence was collected from a girl younger than two with combined immunodeficiency, due to receive a stem cell transplant. CDR3 sequence (DNA): TGTGCCAGCAGTTCGGGACAACTAGCCAAAAACATTCAGTACTTC. Translated, it gives CASSSGQLAKNIQYF.